A selection of T cell receptor beta chains follows, all from one sample in a study of glioma-infiltrating T cells after dendritic cell vaccination. The data were produced by immunoSEQ multiplex PCR, yet TCRdb's version contains in-frame clones alone and is incomplete. The table records roughly 100,000 clones, 75% to 85% of them present only once. The sequencing here drew on blood, taken before dendritic cell vaccination. Every receptor here comes from a human donor with glioblastoma. Each CDR3 is given with its conserved first and last residue. Each record gives: V gene, J gene, CDR3 protein.

v_call: TRBV7-9
j_call: TRBJ1-2
cdr3_aa: CASTARGSGYGYTF

v_call: TRBV7-7
j_call: TRBJ2-2
cdr3_aa: CASSLLGAAGELFF

v_call: TRBV4-1
j_call: TRBJ1-1
cdr3_aa: CASSLRTGRTEAFF

v_call: TRBV15
j_call: TRBJ2-3
cdr3_aa: CATSRAGPDTQYF

v_call: TRBV7-2
j_call: TRBJ2-1
cdr3_aa: CASSLAVLAGTNEQFF

v_call: TRBV9
j_call: TRBJ1-2
cdr3_aa: CASSVPIQGSYGYTF

v_call: TRBV12-5
j_call: TRBJ2-1
cdr3_aa: CASGQGGLSSYNEQFF

v_call: TRBV18
j_call: TRBJ1-1
cdr3_aa: CASSDGMGGSTEAFF

v_call: TRBV6-5
j_call: TRBJ1-3
cdr3_aa: CASSYSMSSGNTIYF

v_call: TRBV7-2
j_call: TRBJ2-3
cdr3_aa: CASSPMVAGTSTDTQYF

v_call: TRBV7-8
j_call: TRBJ1-1
cdr3_aa: CASSSREGSTEAFF

v_call: TRBV6-5
j_call: TRBJ1-6
cdr3_aa: CASSRGDRANSPLHF

v_call: TRBV5-4
j_call: TRBJ1-6
cdr3_aa: CASSLGGIEVGNSPLHF

v_call: TRBV11-3
j_call: TRBJ2-7
cdr3_aa: CASSQLPGQGYEQYF

v_call: TRBV7-9
j_call: TRBJ1-1
cdr3_aa: CASSLGDRGLEAAEAFF

v_call: TRBV18
j_call: TRBJ2-7
cdr3_aa: CASSPGDRGLYEQYF

v_call: TRBV30
j_call: TRBJ2-7
cdr3_aa: CAWRVPRGYEQYF

v_call: TRBV19
j_call: TRBJ2-7
cdr3_aa: CASSSGTYEQYF

v_call: TRBV19
j_call: TRBJ2-3
cdr3_aa: CASSERPGQHTDTQYF

v_call: TRBV10-3
j_call: TRBJ2-2
cdr3_aa: CAISRGTTGLNTGELFF

v_call: TRBV9
j_call: TRBJ2-2
cdr3_aa: CASRLANTGELFF

v_call: TRBV5-4
j_call: TRBJ1-2
cdr3_aa: CASSSGTANYGYTF

v_call: TRBV11-2
j_call: TRBJ1-6
cdr3_aa: CASNTASSYNSPLHF